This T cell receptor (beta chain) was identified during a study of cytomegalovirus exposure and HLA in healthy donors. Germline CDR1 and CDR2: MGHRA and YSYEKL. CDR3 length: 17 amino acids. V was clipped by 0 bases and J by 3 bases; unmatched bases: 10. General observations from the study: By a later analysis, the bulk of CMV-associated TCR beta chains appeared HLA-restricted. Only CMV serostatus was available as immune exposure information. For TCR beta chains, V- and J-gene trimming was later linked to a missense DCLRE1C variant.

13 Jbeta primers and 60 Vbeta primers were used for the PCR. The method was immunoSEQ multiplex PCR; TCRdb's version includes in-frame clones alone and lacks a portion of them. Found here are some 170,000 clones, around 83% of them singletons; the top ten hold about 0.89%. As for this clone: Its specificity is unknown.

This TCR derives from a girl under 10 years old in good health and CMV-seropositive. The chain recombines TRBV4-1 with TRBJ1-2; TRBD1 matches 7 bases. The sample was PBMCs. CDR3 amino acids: CASSQEGGRGIDYGYTF. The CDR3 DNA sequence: TGCGCCAGCAGCCAAGAAGGGGGCAGGGGGATTGACTATGGCTACACCTTC.